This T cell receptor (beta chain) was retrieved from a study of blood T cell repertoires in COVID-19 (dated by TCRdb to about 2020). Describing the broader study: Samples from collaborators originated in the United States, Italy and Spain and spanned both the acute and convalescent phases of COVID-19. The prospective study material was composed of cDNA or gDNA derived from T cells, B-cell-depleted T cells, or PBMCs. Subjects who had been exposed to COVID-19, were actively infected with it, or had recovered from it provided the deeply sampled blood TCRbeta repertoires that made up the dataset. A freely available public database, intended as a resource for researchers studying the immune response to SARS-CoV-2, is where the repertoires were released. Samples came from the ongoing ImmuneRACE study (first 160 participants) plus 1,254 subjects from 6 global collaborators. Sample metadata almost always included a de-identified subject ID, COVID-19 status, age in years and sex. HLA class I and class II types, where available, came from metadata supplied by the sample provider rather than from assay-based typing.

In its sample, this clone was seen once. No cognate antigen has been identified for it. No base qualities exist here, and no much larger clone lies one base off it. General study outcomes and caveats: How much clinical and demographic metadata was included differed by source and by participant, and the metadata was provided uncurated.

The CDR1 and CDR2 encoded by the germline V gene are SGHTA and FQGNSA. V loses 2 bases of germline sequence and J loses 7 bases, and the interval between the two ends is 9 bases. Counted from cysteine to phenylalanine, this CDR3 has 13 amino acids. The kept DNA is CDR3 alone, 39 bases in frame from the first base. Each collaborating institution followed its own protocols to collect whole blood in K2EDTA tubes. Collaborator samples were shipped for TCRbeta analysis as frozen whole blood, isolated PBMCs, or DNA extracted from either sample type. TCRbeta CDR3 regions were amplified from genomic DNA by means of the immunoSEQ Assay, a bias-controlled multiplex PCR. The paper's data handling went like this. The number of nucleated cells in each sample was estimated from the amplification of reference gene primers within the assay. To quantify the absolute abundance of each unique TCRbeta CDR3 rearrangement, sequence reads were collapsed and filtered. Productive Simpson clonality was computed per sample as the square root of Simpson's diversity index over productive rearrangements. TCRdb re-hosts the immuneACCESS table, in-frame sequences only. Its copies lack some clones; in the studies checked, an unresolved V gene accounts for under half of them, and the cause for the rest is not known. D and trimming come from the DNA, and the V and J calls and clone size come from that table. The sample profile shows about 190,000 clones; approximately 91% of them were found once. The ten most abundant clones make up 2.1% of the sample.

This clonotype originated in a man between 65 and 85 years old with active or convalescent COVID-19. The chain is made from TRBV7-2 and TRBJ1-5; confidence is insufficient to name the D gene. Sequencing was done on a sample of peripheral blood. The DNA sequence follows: TGTGCCAGCAGCTTAAGGTGGAGCCAGCCCCAGCATTTT. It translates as CASSLRWSQPQHF.